These 8 T cell receptor beta chains were all obtained from the same sample, sequenced in a study of shared T cell receptors in the human thymus. Generated by immunoSEQ multiplex PCR, the TCRdb table keeps only in-frame clones and is missing some. Of about 500,000 clones in the sample, 75% to 80% were seen once. The data were also submitted as part of a second study, on human thymus T cells.

Source material: thymocytes. Receptors were obtained from a boy under three years old with a congenital heart defect.

This clone was observed a single time. The chain couples TRBV4-1 to TRBJ1-5; 8 nucleotides match TRBD1. Germline lookup yields CDR1 MGHRA and CDR2 YSYEKL. With 8 bases clipped from V and 4 bases from J, the junction kept 10 bases outside the gene matches. CDR3 size: 15 residues. For the CDR3, the DNA is TGCGCCAGCTCCCCAGGGACAGGCGATAATCAGCCCCAGCATTTT. It is translated as CASSPGTGDNQPQHF.

V gene TRBV6-5 combines with J gene TRBJ1-2, with 7 bases matching TRBD1. Per the germline V gene, CDR1 is MNHEY and CDR2 is SVGAGI. This CDR3 spans 12 amino acids. V shed 6 bases, J shed 8 bases, and the junction held 6 bases outside the gene matches. The CDR3 protein is CASRLQGKGYTF. CDR3 DNA: TGTGCCAGCAGGCTACAGGGGAAAGGCTACACCTTC.

This rearrangement joins TRBV5-6 to TRBJ1-2; 10 bases are shared with TRBD1. The J segment lost 4 bases and the V segment lost 0 bases, leaving 15 bases of the junction unmatched. The CDR3 is 19 amino acids. Germline-derived CDR1 and CDR2 are SGHDT and YYEEEE. For the CDR3, the DNA is TGTGCCAGCAGCTTGGGTGGAGACAGGGGGCCAGGGGGACCCTATGGCTACACCTTC. Translation gives CASSLGGDRGPGGPYGYTF. The full variable domain, completed using reference TRBV5-6 and TRBJ1-2, is DAGVTQSPTHLIKTRGQQVTLRCSPKSGHDTVSWYQQALGQGPQFIFQYYEEEERQRGNFPDRFSGHQFPNYSSELNVNALLLGDSALYLCASSLGGDRGPGGPYGYTFGSGTRLTVV.

The V gene is TRBV4-3, the J gene TRBJ1-2; 7 nucleotides line up with TRBD1. The ends lost 0 bases at V and 4 bases at J; junction bases unmatched: 20. Per germline, CDR1 LGHNA and CDR2 YSLEER. The CDR3 contains 20 residues. The DNA of the CDR3 is TGCGCCAGCAGCCAAGAAAAAAACGGAGGGGGACAGCCCTCTCGCTATGGCTACACCTTC. Translation gives CASSQEKNGGGQPSRYGYTF.

The chain has TRBV5-5 and TRBJ1-4; 11 bases fit TRBD1. J gave up 7 bases and V 4 bases, and 3 bases lay outside the gene matches. The CDR3 loop spans 14 amino acids. From germline, CDR1 is SGHKS and CDR2 YYEKEE (reference sequence). This CDR3 reads CASSLDRGREKLFF. The CDR3 region has the DNA TGTGCCAGCAGCCTGGACAGGGGGCGTGAAAAACTGTTTTTT.

As regards this clone: A read error may produce the germline difference seen at one junction end. The chain has TRBV19 and TRBJ2-4; D possibly matches TRBD1 or TRBD2 (5 bases each). Germline V lookup: CDR1 LNHDA, CDR2 SQIVND (reference sequence). The CDR3 contains 15 residues. The CDR3 DNA sequence: TGTGCGAGTAGTATAGGGGAGTGGGGCAAAAACATTCAGTACTTC. Amino acid sequence: CASSIGEWGKNIQYF.

The gene calls are TRBV28 and TRBJ1-1, with 10 bases lining up with TRBD1. V dropped 6 bases and J dropped 5; count of bases not matched to a gene: 9. Germline values: CDR1 MDHEN, CDR2 SYDVKM. The CDR3 totals 15 residues. The CDR3 spells CASSTTGGIFTEAFF. In DNA, the CDR3 is TGTGCCAGCAGCACGACAGGGGGCATTTTTACTGAAGCTTTCTTT.

The chain links TRBV4-2 to TRBJ1-5; 8 bases are shared with TRBD1. The CDR3 loop spans 17 amino acids. Germline trimming cut 1 base from V and 3 bases from J; bases unmatched to any gene: 8. Germline CDR1 reads LGHNA; CDR2 reads YNFKEQ. The chain's CDR3 is CASSQAGRGRSNQPQHF. CDR3 nucleotides: TGTGCCAGCAGCCAAGCAGGCAGGGGGCGCTCCAATCAGCCCCAGCATTTT.